This T cell receptor (beta chain) originates from a study of tumor and adjacent non-tumor tissue in lung cancer. Study context: There were 11 to 13 adenocarcinoma, 2 squamous cell carcinoma and 1 small cell lung cancer cases.

The CDR3 covers 13 residues. Germline values: CDR1 SGHRS, CDR2 YFSETQ. With regard to this clonotype: Its target is unknown. An end of the junction differs from the germline gene, which may be a read error.

This sample's RNA came from whole unsorted tissue. Newly diagnosed lung cancer patients had thoracic surgery in China, August–late 2014, without prior chemotherapy. Findings and limits, study-wide: Patients with more diverse tumor TCRs had worse survival.

A modified ARM-PCR protocol with three rounds of nested PCR amplified TCRbeta. TCRdb fed the multiplex PCR reads into MiXCR, producing one record per CDR3 protein. There are roughly 76,000 distinct CDR3 sequences in the sample; under 70% occur only once, and roughly 12% lies in the top ten. Sequencing was done on a sample of lung tumor tissue. The genes are TRBV5-1 and TRBJ2-1; TRBD1 agrees at 10 bases. This clonotype was sampled from a woman in her seventies with non-small cell lung cancer. The CDR3 here is CASRQGAHNEQFF. CDR3 sequence (DNA): TGCGCAAGCAGACAGGGGGCGCACAATGAGCAGTTCTTC.